Shown below are 8 T cell receptor beta chains from a single sample sequenced in a study of shared T cell receptors in the human thymus. Sequenced by immunoSEQ multiplex PCR; TCRdb stores in-frame clones only, minus some. The sample has hundreds of thousands of clones, approximately 87% seen once. Separately, the same data were catalogued under a study of human thymus T cells.

Sequenced material: thymocytes. Receptor source: a boy in the first two years of life with a congenital heart defect.

The rearrangement uses TRBV30 and TRBJ2-5; TRBD2 matches at 9 bases. The CDR3 runs to 17 residues. With 4 bases clipped from V and 3 bases from J, the junction kept 15 bases outside the gene matches. CDR1 is GTSNPN, CDR2 SVGIG, per germline (reference sequence). CDR3 region: CAWNRRLAEMKKETQYF. The CDR3 bases are TGTGCCTGGAACAGGAGACTAGCGGAAATGAAGAAAGAGACCCAGTACTTC. Full variable domain (rest looked up from reference TRBV30 and TRBJ2-5): SQTIHQWPATLVQPVGSPLSLECTVEGTSNPNLYWYRQAAGRGLQLLFYSVGIGQISSEVPQNLSASRPQDRQFILSSKKLLLSDSGFYLCAWNRRLAEMKKETQYFGPGTRLLVL.

The CDR3 is CASSLDRGVRGANEKLFF. Written as DNA, the CDR3 is TGTGCCAGCAGCTTAGATAGGGGCGTGCGGGGGGCTAATGAAAAACTGTTTTTT. The gene calls are TRBV11-2 and TRBJ1-4; maybe TRBD1 (5 bases). Germline CDR1 and CDR2: SGHAT and FQNNGV. The CDR3 loop spans 18 amino acids. V was pared by 0 bases and J by 3 bases, with 17 bases between.

The chain combines TRBV10-3 with TRBJ2-7, with D possibly TRBD2 on 7 matching bases. The CDR3 has 18 residues. V was trimmed by 6 bases and J by 0 bases, leaving 24 bases between them. Germline assignment: CDR1 ENHRY and CDR2 SYGVKD. This chain's CDR3 is CAISPSGRGPYSSYEQYF. Here the CDR3 DNA reads TGTGCCATCAGCCCCTCGGGGCGGGGGCCCTATAGCTCCTACGAGCAGTACTTC.

The genes are TRBV6-4 and TRBJ1-2; D possibly corresponds to TRBD1 (6 bases). The CDR3 is made up of 19 amino acids. Trimming took 8 bases from V and 1 from J, leaving 29 bases between them. The germline gives CDR1 MRHNA, CDR2 SNTAGT. The CDR3 loop reads CASRKYPGKPGQLNYGYTF. The CDR3 DNA follows: TGTGCCAGCCGAAAATATCCTGGGAAGCCGGGACAACTTAACTATGGCTACACCTTC.

The chain joins TRBV27 to TRBJ2-2; TRBD1 matches at 8 bases. CDR1 is MNHEY, CDR2 SMNVEV, per germline (reference sequence). Unmatched junction bases numbered 6, after V lost 5 bases and J lost 4 bases. This CDR3 is 15 amino acids long. CDR3 region: CASSHGQGSTGELFF. In DNA, the CDR3 is TGTGCCAGCAGTCATGGACAGGGAAGCACCGGGGAGCTGTTTTTT.

The genes are TRBV5-1 and TRBJ1-1, with D perhaps matching TRBD1 (5 bases). The V gene's germline CDR1 is SGHRS and CDR2 YFSETQ. The CDR3 is 15 amino acids. The V gene lost 0 bases and the J gene lost 1 base, with 10 bases spanning the gap. This CDR3 reads CASSLGGEENTEAFF. CDR3 DNA sequence: TGCGCCAGCAGCTTGGGGGGGGAAGAGAACACTGAAGCTTTCTTT.

This clone appeared once. The V call is TRBV12-5, the J call TRBJ1-1; D uncertain. The germline gives CDR1 LGHNT, CDR2 FRNRAP. The CDR3 runs 16 residues. The V end was cut by 1 base, the J end by 5 bases, with 17 bases between. The CDR3 region is CASGLAMEGRRTEAFF. CDR3 bases: TGTGCTAGTGGTTTGGCGATGGAGGGAAGACGGACTGAAGCTTTCTTT.

Notes on this clone: The sample contains more than one DNA sequence encoding this CDR3. The V call is TRBV28, the J call TRBJ1-6; D is possibly TRBD1 (6 bases). This CDR3 region has 16 residues. Germline CDR1 is MDHEN and CDR2 is SYDVKM. Deletions cut 4 bases from V and 5 bases from J, with 15 bases between. The DNA of the CDR3 is TGTGCCAGCAGTTCCGAGAGACAGGTAGATAATTCACCCCTCCACTTT. Translating it yields CASSSERQVDNSPLHF.